Following are 15 T cell receptor beta chains from one sample sequenced in a study of T-cell reconstitution after alpha-beta-depleted transplantation in children. The authors prepared the TCRbeta library with unique molecular identifiers. TCRdb reprocessed the PCR reads via MiXCR and lists one record per CDR3 protein. The data show roughly 590,000 distinct CDR3 sequences, with approximately 15% seen just once and approximately 1.1% held by the top ten. The source material was PBMCs from the stem cell graft donor, sampled from the stem cell graft. The receptors originated from a human donor who donated a stem cell graft to a child with acute myeloid leukemia.

V is TRBV15 and J is TRBJ2-7, with 8 bases that match TRBD2. V was pared by 3 bases and J by 1 base, with 11 bases of the junction left unmatched. The V gene's germline CDR1 is LNHNV and CDR2 YYDKDF (reference sequence). CDR3 size: 17 residues. DNA for the CDR3: TGTGCCACCAGCAGGGGCAGCGGCGCGGGGGGATCCTACGAGCAGTACTTC. Its protein product is CATSRGSGAGGSYEQYF.

This chain links TRBV2 with TRBJ1-2; a weak D match, TRBD1 (5 bases). This CDR3 comprises 13 residues. The germline V and J ends were trimmed by 4 bases and 8 bases, with 14 bases remaining between them. CDR1 and CDR2 from the germline V gene are SNHLY and FYNNEI. As DNA, the CDR3 is TGTGCCAGCAGTGGGGAGACAGTTGTAGGCTACACCTTC. Translation gives CASSGETVVGYTF.

A few counts support this clonotype. The chain is built from TRBV5-1 and TRBJ2-3, with D maybe TRBD2 (5 bases). Germline V gene lookup returns CDR1 SGHRS and CDR2 YFSETQ. Trimming took 2 bases from V and 4 from J, leaving 11 bases between them. This CDR3 contains 14 residues. DNA for the CDR3: TGCGCCAGCAGCTTCGTCCCGGGATCAGATACGCAGTATTTT. This translates into CASSFVPGSDTQYF.

This clonotype was counted at least ten times. The chain is built from TRBV20-1 and TRBJ1-5; 7 bases align to TRBD1. Germline V CDR1 and CDR2: DFQATT, SNEGSKA (reference sequence). There are 13 residues in the CDR3. The V segment lost 6 bases and the J segment 2 bases; nucleotides outside the gene matches: 4. The CDR3 DNA is TGCAGTGCCTACAGGGGAGGCAATCAGCCCCAGCATTTT. Its protein is CSAYRGGNQPQHF.

Ten or more counts support this clonotype. V and J are TRBV29-1 and TRBJ1-1; D is perhaps TRBD1 (6 bases). This CDR3 is built from 16 residues. V was clipped by 6 bases and J by 0 bases, with 20 bases between them. Germline V gene data show CDR1 as SQVTM and CDR2 as ANQGSEA. CDR3 nucleotides: TGCAGCGTGGGCCCCGGACAGCCGGCCGTGAACACTGAAGCTTTCTTT. It specifies CSVGPGQPAVNTEAFF.

This clonotype was observed at least ten times. The chain is built from TRBV12-3 or TRBV12-4 and TRBJ2-2; TRBD1 matches 8 bases. The CDR3 sequence is 15 residues long. V was clipped by 5 bases and J by 4 bases; unmatched bases: 6. This CDR3 is CASSQRQGITGELFF. DNA of the CDR3: TGTGCCAGCAGTCAACGACAGGGGATCACCGGGGAGCTGTTTTTT.

The sample holds a few counts of this clonotype. V usage is TRBV5-1 and J usage is TRBJ2-2, with a tentative D call TRBD1 (5 bases). In germline, CDR1 is SGHRS, CDR2 YFSETQ. The V and J ends lost 2 bases and 1 base respectively, with 9 bases between them. There are 15 residues in the CDR3. CDR3 bases: TGCGCCAGCAGCTTTTGGGGCCAGAACACCGGGGAGCTGTTTTTT. Amino acid sequence: CASSFWGQNTGELFF.

This sequence joins TRBV25-1 and TRBJ1-1; perhaps TRBD1 as D (5 bases). V lost 1 base to trimming and J lost 5 bases, with 20 bases between them. The CDR3 length is 17 residues. Per germline, CDR1 MGHDK and CDR2 SYGVNS. The CDR3 DNA is TGTGCCAGCAGTGAATCCCTTTTCCAGGGAGTTCGGACTGAAGCTTTCTTT. Translated: CASSESLFQGVRTEAFF.

The CDR3 spells CASSLRVDRVEAFF. The CDR3 coding sequence is TGTGCCAGCAGCTTAAGAGTGGACAGGGTTGAAGCTTTCTTT. The chain uses TRBV7-6 and TRBJ1-1, with 8 nucleotides matching TRBD1. Losses at the gene ends were 2 bases for V and 7 bases for J; bases not matched to a gene: 6. Germline loops: CDR1 SGHVS, CDR2 FNYEAQ. The CDR3 covers 14 residues. The full variable domain, rest sourced from reference TRBV7-6 and TRBJ1-1, is GAGVSQSPRYKVTKRGQDVALRCDPISGHVSLYWYRQALGQGPEFLTYFNYEAQQDKSGLPNDRFSAERPEGSISTLTIQRTEQRDSAMYRCASSLRVDRVEAFFGQGTRLTVV.

The rearrangement links TRBV10-3 to TRBJ2-7, with 12 positions matching TRBD1. The V segment lost 6 bases and the J segment 4 bases; nucleotides outside the gene matches: 10. This CDR3 has 16 amino acids. Germline V gene data show CDR1 as ENHRY and CDR2 as SYGVKD. CDR3 in DNA: TGTGCCATCAGCACCACATTGGGACAGGGGGCGTACGAGCAGTACGTC. This sequence encodes CAISTTLGQGAYEQYV.

This clonotype was observed at least ten times. The chain has TRBV20-1 and TRBJ2-3, with TRBD2 identical over 8 bases. Germline CDR1 DFQATT, CDR2 SNEGSKA (reference sequence). The CDR3 runs 14 residues. The V and J ends lost 4 bases and 3 bases, in that order; junction bases with no gene match: 6. CDR3 loop: CSAKRAGGTDTQYF. The CDR3 DNA reads TGCAGTGCTAAGAGGGCGGGGGGAACAGATACGCAGTATTTT.

The sample holds many counts of this clonotype. Mismatch with germline at one junction end may stem from a read error. The chain has TRBV12-3 or TRBV12-4 and TRBJ2-1; D uncertain. CDR3 length equals 12 residues. The CDR3 DNA is TGTGCCAGCAGCTTAGGCTTCAATGAGCAGTTCTTC. Translating it yields CASSLGFNEQFF.

This clonotype appeared many times. The chain is built from TRBV20-1 and TRBJ1-5; 8 bases agree with TRBD1. The CDR3 extends over 14 amino acids. Germline V CDR1 and CDR2: DFQATT, SNEGSKA (reference sequence). Germline trimming cut 6 bases from V and 5 bases from J; bases unmatched to any gene: 9. The CDR3 here is CSAGGQAAYQPQHF. For the CDR3, the DNA is TGCAGTGCGGGGGGACAGGCGGCTTATCAGCCCCAGCATTTT.

This clonotype was seen more than once but under ten times. The rearrangement links TRBV21-1 to TRBJ1-6. TRBV21-1 has pseudogene status. This CDR3 has 16 residues. The CDR3 region is CASKRDSSSYNSPLHF. CDR3 DNA: TGTGCCAGCAAACGGGACTCGAGCTCCTATAATTCACCCCTCCACTTT.

In this sample, this clonotype turned up many times. The chain employs TRBV29-1 and TRBJ1-3, with D uncertain. This CDR3 is 13 amino acids long. Germline assignment: CDR1 SQVTM and CDR2 ANQGSEA. V was cut by 6 bases and J by 2 bases, with 11 bases left in between. In DNA, the CDR3 is TGCAGCGTGGCCGGGGAGACTGGAAACACCATATATTTT. Translation gives CSVAGETGNTIYF.